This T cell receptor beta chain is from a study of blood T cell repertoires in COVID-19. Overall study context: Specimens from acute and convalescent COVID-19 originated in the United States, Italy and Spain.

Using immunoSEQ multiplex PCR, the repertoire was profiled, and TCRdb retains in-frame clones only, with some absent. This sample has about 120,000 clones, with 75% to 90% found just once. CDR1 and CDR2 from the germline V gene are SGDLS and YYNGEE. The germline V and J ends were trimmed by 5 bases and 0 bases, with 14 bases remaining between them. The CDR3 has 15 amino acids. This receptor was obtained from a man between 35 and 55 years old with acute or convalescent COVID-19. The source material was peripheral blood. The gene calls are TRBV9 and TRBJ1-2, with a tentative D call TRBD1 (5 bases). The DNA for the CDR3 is TGTGCCAGCAGTCCCCAGGGCCAAGCTAACTATGGCTACACCTTC. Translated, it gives CASSPQGQANYGYTF.